Here is one T cell receptor (beta chain) with its context. The data belong to a study of control samples from healthy donors and cancer patients. Sequencing used immunoSEQ multiplex PCR; TCRdb keeps in-frame clones, though not all of them. The sample lists 80,000 or so clones; roughly 94% were seen once. This CDR3 has 14 amino acids. Unmatched junction bases numbered 9, after V lost 3 bases and J lost 7 bases. Material for sequencing was blood. This chain uses TRBV23-1 with TRBJ2-7; 7 bases align to TRBD1. TRBV23-1 is labeled an ORF, and its function is uncertain. This receptor was obtained from a woman in her forties in good health. CDR3 in amino acids: CASSHNGQVREQYF. The CDR3, as DNA: TGCGCCAGCAGTCACAACGGACAGGTTCGGGAGCAGTACTTC.